The 14 T cell receptor beta chains given below trace back to one sample, sequenced in a study of blood T cell repertoires in COVID-19. TCRdb keeps only in-frame clones here, not all; method: immunoSEQ multiplex PCR. The table has about 300,000 clones, nearly 90% seen once. Sequencing input: peripheral blood. The receptors shown here come from a woman aged 25 to 45 with COVID-19, enrolled during active disease.

The chain joins TRBV28 to TRBJ1-2; weak D call: TRBD1 (5 bases). Germline CDR1 MDHEN, CDR2 SYDVKM. The CDR3 totals 13 residues. Trimming took 6 bases from V and 8 from J, leaving 16 bases between them. The CDR3 DNA reads TGTGCCAGCAGCGTCTTGACAGCTCGGGGCTACACCTTC. It translates to CASSVLTARGYTF.

This sequence joins TRBV19 and TRBJ2-1, with D maybe TRBD2 (7 bases). Germline V gene data show CDR1 as LNHDA and CDR2 as SQIVND (reference sequence). The CDR3 length is 15 residues. V lost 10 bases to trimming and J lost 5 bases, with 21 bases between them. The CDR3 bases are TGTGCCACCCGCTATTGGGCGGGGGCTAACAATGAGCAGTTCTTC. Encoded protein: CATRYWAGANNEQFF. The full variable domain, in which reference TRBV19 and TRBJ2-1 provide the parts outside the CDR3, is DGGITQSPKYLFRKEGQNVTLSCEQNLNHDAMYWYRQDPGQGLRLIYYSQIVNDFQKGDIAEGYSVSREKKESFPLTVTSAQKNPTAFYLCATRYWAGANNEQFFGPGTRLTVL.

V gene TRBV7-8 combines with J gene TRBJ2-3, with 15 bases fitting TRBD2. CDR1 and CDR2 from the germline V gene are SGHVS and FQNEAQ. This CDR3 is built from 19 residues. Trimming at V came to 2 bases and at J to 0 bases, leaving 6 bases not matched to a gene. In DNA form, the CDR3 reads TGTGCCAGCAGCTTATTTCGGGGACTAGCGGGGGGTAGCACAGATACGCAGTATTTT. It encodes CASSLFRGLAGGSTDTQYF.

This sequence joins TRBV5-4 and TRBJ1-6, with D perhaps matching TRBD1 (6 bases). The CDR3 runs 14 residues. Deletions cut 3 bases from V and 9 bases from J, with 13 bases between. The germline V gene has CDR1 SGHNT and CDR2 YYREEE (reference sequence). The CDR3 DNA sequence: TGTGCCAGCAGCTCGACAGGAACAGGTTCACCCCTCCACTTT. This sequence encodes CASSSTGTGSPLHF. Combining the CDR3 with reference TRBV5-4 and TRBJ1-6 gives the whole variable domain ETGVTQSPTHLIKTRGQQVTLRCSSQSGHNTVSWYQQALGQGPQFIFQYYREEENGRGNFPPRFSGLQFPNYSSELNVNALELDDSALYLCASSSTGTGSPLHFGNGTRLTVT.

The genes are TRBV5-5 and TRBJ1-5, with 8 positions matching TRBD1. Trimming took 0 bases from V and 6 from J; bases not matched to a gene: 11. The CDR3 totals 17 residues. Germline lookup yields CDR1 SGHKS and CDR2 YYEKEE (reference sequence). CDR3 DNA: TGTGCCAGCAGCTTGGCACTACAGGGGGGTTACGGTCAGCCCCAGCATTTT. Translation: CASSLALQGGYGQPQHF.

Notes on this clone: Since no conserved phenylalanine or tryptophan closes the CDR3, a read error is the likely cause. It is unclear where the CDR3 begins or ends on the DNA, so no DNA is shown, and the CDR3 is as TCRdb lists it. The chain carries TRBV3-1 (or the pseudogene TRBV3-2) and TRBJ1-2; TRBD1, the table's D call, lacks a check against the DNA. Counting both end residues, the CDR3 totals 9 amino acids. Germline loops: CDR1 LGHDT, CDR2 YNNKEL (reference sequence). CDR3 protein: CASSQGRTR.

This clone was detected only once. The chain combines TRBV6-5 with TRBJ2-3; D might be TRBD2 (6 bases). The CDR3 length is 14 residues. The V end lost 4 bases, the J end lost 6 bases, and 14 bases lay between the germline ends. CDR1 MNHEY and CDR2 SVGAGI come from the germline V gene. The CDR3 here is CASSFGTAGDTQYF. The CDR3 nucleotides read TGTGCCAGCAGTTTCGGGACTGCCGGGGATACGCAGTATTTT.

This sequence joins TRBV7-2 and TRBJ2-5, with D hard to call. The CDR3 has 14 residues. The germline CDR1 and CDR2 sequences are SGHTA and FQGNSA. Trimming removed 5 bases from V and 5 bases from J, with 15 bases in between. The CDR3 loop is CASSPRNKGETQYF. In nucleotides, the CDR3 is TGTGCCAGCAGCCCTAGGAACAAAGGCGAGACCCAGTACTTC.

The chain links TRBV18 to TRBJ2-1; TRBD1 is a possible D gene (5 bases). This CDR3 contains 12 residues. Germline CDR1 is KGHSH and CDR2 is LQKENI. V was shortened by 2 bases and J by 9 bases, with 8 bases between the two germline ends. Written as DNA, the CDR3 is TGTGCCAGCTCACCAGACAGTTCTGAGCAGTTCTTC. Translated, it gives CASSPDSSEQFF.

The genes are TRBV6-1 and TRBJ1-1; no reliable D call. The V and J ends lost 1 base and 6 bases respectively, with 12 bases between them. The germline gives CDR1 MNHNS, CDR2 SASEGT. This CDR3 is built from 14 residues. CDR3 in DNA: TGTGCCAGCAGTGAAGGTGGAGGGATCGCTGAAGCTTTCTTT. It translates to CASSEGGGIAEAFF.

The chain employs TRBV7-9 and TRBJ2-4, with D tentatively TRBD2 (6 bases). Trimming cost V 3 bases and J 7 bases, with 7 bases left between them. The CDR3 runs to 12 residues. Germline V lookup: CDR1 SEHNR, CDR2 FQNEAQ (reference sequence). CDR3 in DNA: TGTGCCAGCAGCTTCCGGGGGAACATTCAGTACTTC. Its translation: CASSFRGNIQYF.

There are a few counts of this clone. The CDR3 reads CASSYWANGYTF. Here the CDR3 DNA reads TGTGCCAGCAGTTACTGGGCTAATGGCTACACCTTC. The chain has TRBV6-2 or TRBV6-3 and TRBJ1-2, with D unresolved. CDR1 is MNHEY and CDR2 is SVGEGT in the germline V gene. The CDR3 spans 12 residues. The V and J ends lost 1 base and 6 bases respectively, with 6 bases between them.

The V gene is TRBV7-3, the J gene TRBJ2-2, with unresolved D. The CDR3 consists of 13 residues. V was trimmed by 5 bases and J by 5 bases, leaving 9 bases between them. Germline CDR1 SGHTA, CDR2 FQGTGA. Here the CDR3 reads CASSPARTGELFF. The CDR3 nucleotides read TGTGCCAGCAGCCCAGCTAGGACCGGGGAGCTGTTTTTT.

The J gene is TRBJ2-3, the V gene TRBV9, with D perhaps matching TRBD2 (5 bases). The germline CDR1 and CDR2 sequences are SGDLS and YYNGEE. V lost 1 base, J lost 2 bases, and 11 bases lay in between. This CDR3 has 15 residues. DNA for the CDR3: TGTGCCAGCAGCGTAAGGTCTAGCTTCACAGATACGCAGTATTTT. Protein product: CASSVRSSFTDTQYF.